This TCR beta chain was obtained from a study of blood T cell repertoires in COVID-19. The CDR3 runs to 18 residues. V was shortened by 0 bases and J by 0 bases, with 12 bases between the two germline ends. Germline lookup yields CDR1 MGHRA and CDR2 YSYEKL. Repertoires were generated with immunoSEQ multiplex PCR, while TCRdb's copy carries only in-frame clones and drops some. The sample has 250,000 to 300,000 clones, about 88% seen once; the top ten hold about 11%. Sequenced sample: peripheral blood. The chain joins TRBV4-1 to TRBJ2-6; D possibly corresponds to TRBD2 (5 bases). The TCR originated in a woman aged 25 to 39 with COVID-19, enrolled during active disease. As DNA, the CDR3 is TGCGCCAGCAGCCAAGAAGGGTGGGAGTCCTCTGGGGCCAACGTCCTGACTTTC. Its translation is CASSQEGWESSGANVLTF.